The 8 T cell receptor beta chains reported below all come from one sample, sequenced in a study of cytomegalovirus exposure and HLA in healthy donors. Method: immunoSEQ multiplex PCR; TCRdb's copy keeps in-frame clones and lacks some. The sample has around 86,000 clones, roughly 92% seen once. The source material was PBMCs. Receptors originate from a woman aged 25 to 39 in good health and CMV-seropositive.

The CDR3 here is CASSLAVYNEQFF. CDR3 DNA: TGCGCCAGCAGCTTGGCAGTTTACAATGAGCAGTTCTTC. V gene TRBV5-1 combines with J gene TRBJ2-1; unclear D gene. Germline-derived CDR1 and CDR2 are SGHRS and YFSETQ. CDR3 size: 13 residues. V was clipped by 0 bases and J by 4 bases, with 5 bases between them.

The chain carries TRBV5-4 and TRBJ2-3; 10 nucleotides match TRBD2. V lost 0 bases, J lost 1 base, and 5 bases stayed unmatched. CDR1 SGHNT and CDR2 YYREEE come from the germline V gene (reference sequence). CDR3 length: 17 amino acids. The CDR3 sequence is CASSLVAGTSGTDTQYF. CDR3 nucleotides: TGTGCCAGCAGCTTGGTTGCCGGGACTAGCGGCACAGATACGCAGTATTTT.

The chain joins TRBV5-6 to TRBJ1-2; D is unresolved. Deletions cut 1 base from V and 4 bases from J, with 20 bases between. CDR1 is SGHDT, CDR2 YYEEEE, per germline. CDR3 size: 17 residues. The CDR3 region has the DNA TGTGCCAGCAGCTTGTGGATTCTTGGTCAGGCGCGCTATGGCTACACCTTC. Translating it yields CASSLWILGQARYGYTF.

The chain recombines TRBV5-1 with TRBJ2-2; perhaps TRBD1 as D (5 bases). Germline V gene lookup returns CDR1 SGHRS and CDR2 YFSETQ. The CDR3 covers 15 residues. Trimming cost V 2 bases and J 0 bases, with 8 bases left between them. As DNA, the CDR3 is TGCGCCAGCAGCTTACGGACAACGAACACCGGGGAGCTGTTTTTT. It yields the protein CASSLRTTNTGELFF.

V and J are TRBV28 and TRBJ1-5; 7 bases map to TRBD1. The CDR3 contains 16 residues. The V gene end was trimmed by 6 bases and the J gene end by 2 bases; junction bases not matched to a gene: 10. CDR1 and CDR2 (germline): MDHEN, SYDVKM. The CDR3 DNA reads as TGTGCCAGCAGCGTGGGACAGCCCTGGGGCAATCAGCCCCAGCATTTT. Protein: CASSVGQPWGNQPQHF.

The gene calls are TRBV19 and TRBJ2-3; unclear D gene. The CDR3 length is 14 residues. Trimming shortened V by 5 bases and J by 1 base, and 10 bases separated the two germline ends. The germline V gene has CDR1 LNHDA and CDR2 SQIVND (reference sequence). In DNA, the CDR3 is TGTGCCAGTAGTCCCTTCGGAGGCACAGATACGCAGTATTTT. This translates into CASSPFGGTDTQYF. The full variable domain, with the rest looked up from reference TRBV19 and TRBJ2-3, is DGGITQSPKYLFRKEGQNVTLSCEQNLNHDAMYWYRQDPGQGLRLIYYSQIVNDFQKGDIAEGYSVSREKKESFPLTVTSAQKNPTAFYLCASSPFGGTDTQYFGPGTRLTVL.

The chain joins TRBV10-3 to TRBJ1-2; 9 nucleotides align to TRBD1. Germline lookup yields CDR1 ENHRY and CDR2 SYGVKD. This CDR3 is 17 amino acids long. J was trimmed by 0 bases and V by 5 bases; bases with no gene match: 10. This CDR3 reads CAISTNGQGTANYGYTF. The CDR3 DNA follows: TGTGCCATCAGTACGAACGGACAGGGGACGGCTAACTATGGCTACACCTTC.

The chain links TRBV19 to TRBJ1-4; a weak D match, TRBD1 (6 bases). Germline CDR1 and CDR2: LNHDA and SQIVND (reference sequence). V dropped 8 bases and J dropped 11 bases, with 18 bases sitting between them. The CDR3 has 13 residues. The CDR3: CASEDSLGRKLFF. CDR3 nucleotides: TGTGCCAGTGAGGACAGCCTCGGACGGAAACTGTTTTTT. Full variable domain (missing parts from reference TRBV19 and TRBJ1-4): DGGITQSPKYLFRKEGQNVTLSCEQNLNHDAMYWYRQDPGQGLRLIYYSQIVNDFQKGDIAEGYSVSREKKESFPLTVTSAQKNPTAFYLCASEDSLGRKLFFGSGTQLSVL.